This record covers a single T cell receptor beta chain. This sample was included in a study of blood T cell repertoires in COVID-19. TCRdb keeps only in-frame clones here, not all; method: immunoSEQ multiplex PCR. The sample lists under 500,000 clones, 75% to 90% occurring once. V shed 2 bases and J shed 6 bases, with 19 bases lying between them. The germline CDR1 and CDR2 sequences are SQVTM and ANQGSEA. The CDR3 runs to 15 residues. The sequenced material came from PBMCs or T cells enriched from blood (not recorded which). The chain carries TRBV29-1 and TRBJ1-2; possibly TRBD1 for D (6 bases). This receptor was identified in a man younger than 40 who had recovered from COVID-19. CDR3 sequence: CSVEFLFGQLNGYTF. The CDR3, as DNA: TGCAGCGTTGAATTCCTCTTTGGACAGTTGAATGGCTACACCTTC.